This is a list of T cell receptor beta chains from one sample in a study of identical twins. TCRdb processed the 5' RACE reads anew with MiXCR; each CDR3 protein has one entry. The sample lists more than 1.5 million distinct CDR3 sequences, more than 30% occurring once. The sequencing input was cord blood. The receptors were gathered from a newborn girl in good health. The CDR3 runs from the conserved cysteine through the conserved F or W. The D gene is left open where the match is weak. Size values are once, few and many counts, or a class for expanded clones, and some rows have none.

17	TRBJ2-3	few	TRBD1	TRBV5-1	CASSLFALGTATDTQYF	TGCGCCAGCAGCTTGTTTGCTTTGGGGACAGCCACAGATACGCAGTATTTT
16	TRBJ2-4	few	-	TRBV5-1	CASRFGGQEAKNIQYF	TGCGCCAGCAGATTTGGGGGACAAGAGGCCAAAAACATTCAGTACTTC
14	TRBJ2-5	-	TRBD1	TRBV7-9	CASSLRGQVYDQYF	TGTGCCAGCAGCTTACGGGGACAGGTCTACGATCAGTACTTC
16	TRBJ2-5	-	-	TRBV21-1	CASSKVQNSHQETQYF	TGTGCCAGCAGCAAAGTGCAAAACAGCCACCAAGAGACCCAGTACTTC
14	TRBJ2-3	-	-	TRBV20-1	CSASRRDWGDTQYF	TGCAGTGCTAGTCGGCGGGACTGGGGAGATACGCAGTATTTT
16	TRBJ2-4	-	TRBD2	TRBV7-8	CASSPMTSGNSYEQHF	TGTGCCAGCAGCCCAATGACTAGCGGGAATAGCTACGAGCAGCACTTC
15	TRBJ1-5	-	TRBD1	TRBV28	CASSSDRGDNQPQHF	TGTGCCAGCAGCTCGGACAGGGGAGACAATCAGCCCCAGCATTTT
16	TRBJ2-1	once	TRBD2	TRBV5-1	CASSDQTSGVNNEQFF	TGCGCCAGCAGCGACCAGACTAGCGGGGTTAACAATGAGCAGTTCTTC
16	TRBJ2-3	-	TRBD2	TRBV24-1	CATSDSGGGRTDTQYF	TGTGCCACCAGTGACTCGGGAGGGGGTCGCACAGATACGCAGTATTTT
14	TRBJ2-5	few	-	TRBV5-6	CASSPDPPEETQYF	TGTGCCAGCAGCCCCGACCCTCCCGAAGAGACCCAGTACTTC